This paragraph covers one T cell receptor (beta chain) sequence. Germline CDR1 reads MNHEY; CDR2 reads SVGEGT. This CDR3 contains 14 residues. Trimming took off 4 bases at V and 3 bases at J, with 10 bases between the two ends. The data stem from a study of blood T cells in healthy people across ages. Combining a sample-barcoded 5' primer with a J-beta primer mix, a second PCR ran for 7 to 11 cycles. TCRdb re-called the 5' RACE reads through MiXCR, storing one row per CDR3 protein. This table holds around 520,000 distinct CDR3 sequences, around 27% found once. These data were likewise used in another study, on T cells of mothers and their children.

The J gene is TRBJ2-1, the V gene TRBV6-2 or TRBV6-3; tentative D call: TRBD1 (5 bases). This TCR was recovered from a boy aged 2 to 10 in good health. Sequencing used blood. CDR3 loop: CASSSGSLYNEQFF. As DNA, the CDR3 is TGTGCCAGCAGTTCAGGGTCCCTCTACAATGAGCAGTTCTTC.